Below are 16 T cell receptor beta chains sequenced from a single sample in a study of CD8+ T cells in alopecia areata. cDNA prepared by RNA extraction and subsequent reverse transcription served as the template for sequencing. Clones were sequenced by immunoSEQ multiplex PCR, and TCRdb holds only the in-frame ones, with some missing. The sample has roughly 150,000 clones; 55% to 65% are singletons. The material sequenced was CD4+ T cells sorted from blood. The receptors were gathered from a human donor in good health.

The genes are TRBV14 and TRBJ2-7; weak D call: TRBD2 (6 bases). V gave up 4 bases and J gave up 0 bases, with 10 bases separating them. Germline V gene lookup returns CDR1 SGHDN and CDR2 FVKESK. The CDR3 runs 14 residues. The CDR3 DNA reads TGTGCCAGCAGCCTAGCGGCTAGCTCCTACGAGCAGTACTTC. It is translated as CASSLAASSYEQYF. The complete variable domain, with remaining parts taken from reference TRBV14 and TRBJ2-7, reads EAGVTQFPSHSVIEKGQTVTLRCDPISGHDNLYWYRRVMGKEIKFLLHFVKESKQDESGMPNNRFLAERTGGTYSTLKVQPAELEDSGVYFCASSLAASSYEQYFGPGTRLTVT.

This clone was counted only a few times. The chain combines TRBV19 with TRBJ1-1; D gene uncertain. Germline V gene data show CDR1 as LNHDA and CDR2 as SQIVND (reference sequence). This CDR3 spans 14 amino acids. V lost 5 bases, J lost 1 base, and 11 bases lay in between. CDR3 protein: CASSLRTPNTEAFF. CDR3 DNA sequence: TGTGCCAGTAGTCTAAGGACTCCGAACACTGAAGCTTTCTTT.

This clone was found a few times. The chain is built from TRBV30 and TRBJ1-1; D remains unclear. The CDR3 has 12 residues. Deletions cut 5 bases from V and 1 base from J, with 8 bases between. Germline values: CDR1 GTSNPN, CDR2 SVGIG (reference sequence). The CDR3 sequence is CAWVVGNTEAFF. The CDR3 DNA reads TGTGCCTGGGTCGTGGGGAACACTGAAGCTTTCTTT.

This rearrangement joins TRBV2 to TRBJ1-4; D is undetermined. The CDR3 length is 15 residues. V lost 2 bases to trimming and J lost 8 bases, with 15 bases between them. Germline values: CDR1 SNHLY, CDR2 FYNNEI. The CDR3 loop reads CASSEFRAKEEKLFF. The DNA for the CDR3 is TGTGCCAGCAGTGAATTCCGGGCCAAGGAAGAAAAACTGTTTTTT.

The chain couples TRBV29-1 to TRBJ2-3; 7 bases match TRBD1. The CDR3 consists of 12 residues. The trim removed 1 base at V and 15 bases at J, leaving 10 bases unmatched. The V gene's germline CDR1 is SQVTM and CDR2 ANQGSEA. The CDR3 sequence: CSVEVSRGKKYF. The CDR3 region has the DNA TGCAGCGTTGAAGTTAGCAGGGGGAAGAAATATTTT.

For the CDR3, the DNA is TGTGCCAGCAGCTCAGCAGGGGGCGTGCAGCAGTACTTC. This gives the protein CASSSAGGVQQYF. The J gene is TRBJ2-7, the V gene TRBV5-6; 8 bases map to TRBD1. Trimming cost V 3 bases and J 8 bases; bases outside gene matches: 7. CDR1 is SGHDT, CDR2 YYEEEE, per germline. CDR3 size: 13 residues.

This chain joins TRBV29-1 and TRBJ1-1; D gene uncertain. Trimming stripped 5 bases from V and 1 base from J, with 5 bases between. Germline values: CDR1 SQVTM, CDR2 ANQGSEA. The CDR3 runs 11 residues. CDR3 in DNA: TGCAGCGTTCTTCAGAACACTGAAGCTTTCTTT. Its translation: CSVLQNTEAFF.

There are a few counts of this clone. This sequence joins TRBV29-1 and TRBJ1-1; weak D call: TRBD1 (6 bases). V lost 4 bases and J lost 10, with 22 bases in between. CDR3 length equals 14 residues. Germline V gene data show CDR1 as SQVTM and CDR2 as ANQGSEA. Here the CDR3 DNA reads TGCAGCGTTGGACAGGTTCTACTAGGGTACGGAGCTTTCTTT. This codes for CSVGQVLLGYGAFF.

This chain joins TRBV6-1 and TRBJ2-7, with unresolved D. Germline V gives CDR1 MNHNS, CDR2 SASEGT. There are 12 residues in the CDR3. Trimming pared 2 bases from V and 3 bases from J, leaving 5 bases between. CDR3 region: CASSEIGYEQYF. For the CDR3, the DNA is TGTGCCAGCAGTGAAATTGGCTACGAGCAGTACTTC.

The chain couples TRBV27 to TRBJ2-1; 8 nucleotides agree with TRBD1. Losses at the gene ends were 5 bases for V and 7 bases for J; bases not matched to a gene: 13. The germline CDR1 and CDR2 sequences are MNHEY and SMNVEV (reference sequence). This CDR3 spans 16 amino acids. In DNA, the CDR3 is TGTGCCAGCAGTCTGGGCAGACAGGGGAGGATAAATGAGCAGTTCTTC. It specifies CASSLGRQGRINEQFF.

CDR3 protein: CSVRGPEETQYF. The CDR3 DNA sequence: TGCAGCGTTAGGGGGCCGGAGGAGACCCAGTACTTC. V gene TRBV29-1 combines with J gene TRBJ2-5; TRBD1 matches at 7 bases. J gave up 5 bases and V 5 bases, and 5 bases lay outside the gene matches. The CDR3 spans 12 residues. Germline V CDR1 and CDR2: SQVTM, ANQGSEA.

The CDR3 is CASSLGAGSGETQYF. The CDR3, as DNA: TGTGCCAGCAGCTTAGGGGCAGGGAGCGGAGAGACCCAGTACTTC. The V and J genes are TRBV7-2 and TRBJ2-5; D possibly matches TRBD1 or TRBD2 (5 bases each). Trimming pared 1 base from V and 4 bases from J, leaving 13 bases between. The germline CDR1 and CDR2 sequences are SGHTA and FQGNSA. This CDR3 comprises 15 residues.

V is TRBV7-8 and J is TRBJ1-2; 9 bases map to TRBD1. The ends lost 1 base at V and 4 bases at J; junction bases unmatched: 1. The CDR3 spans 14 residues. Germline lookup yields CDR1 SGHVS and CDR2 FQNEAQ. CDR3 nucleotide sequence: TGTGCCAGCAGCTTAGTGGGACAGGGCTATGGCTACACCTTC. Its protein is CASSLVGQGYGYTF.

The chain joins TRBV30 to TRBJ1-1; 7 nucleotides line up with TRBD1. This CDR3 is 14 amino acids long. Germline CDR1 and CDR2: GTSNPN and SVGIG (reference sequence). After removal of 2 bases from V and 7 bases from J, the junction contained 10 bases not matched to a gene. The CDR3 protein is CAWSTHRQGSEAFF. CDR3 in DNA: TGTGCCTGGAGTACGCATAGACAGGGAAGTGAAGCTTTCTTT.

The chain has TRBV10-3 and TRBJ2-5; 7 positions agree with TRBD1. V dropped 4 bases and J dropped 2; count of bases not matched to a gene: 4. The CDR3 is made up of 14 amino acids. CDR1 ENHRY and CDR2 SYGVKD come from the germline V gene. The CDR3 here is CAISVGTDQETQYF. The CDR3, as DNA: TGTGCCATCAGTGTAGGGACAGATCAAGAGACCCAGTACTTC.

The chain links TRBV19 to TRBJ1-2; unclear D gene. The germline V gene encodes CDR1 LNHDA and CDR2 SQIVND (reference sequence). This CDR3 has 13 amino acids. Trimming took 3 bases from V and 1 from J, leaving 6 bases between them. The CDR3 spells CASSISVNYGYTF. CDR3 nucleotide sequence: TGTGCCAGTAGTATCAGCGTTAACTATGGCTACACCTTC.